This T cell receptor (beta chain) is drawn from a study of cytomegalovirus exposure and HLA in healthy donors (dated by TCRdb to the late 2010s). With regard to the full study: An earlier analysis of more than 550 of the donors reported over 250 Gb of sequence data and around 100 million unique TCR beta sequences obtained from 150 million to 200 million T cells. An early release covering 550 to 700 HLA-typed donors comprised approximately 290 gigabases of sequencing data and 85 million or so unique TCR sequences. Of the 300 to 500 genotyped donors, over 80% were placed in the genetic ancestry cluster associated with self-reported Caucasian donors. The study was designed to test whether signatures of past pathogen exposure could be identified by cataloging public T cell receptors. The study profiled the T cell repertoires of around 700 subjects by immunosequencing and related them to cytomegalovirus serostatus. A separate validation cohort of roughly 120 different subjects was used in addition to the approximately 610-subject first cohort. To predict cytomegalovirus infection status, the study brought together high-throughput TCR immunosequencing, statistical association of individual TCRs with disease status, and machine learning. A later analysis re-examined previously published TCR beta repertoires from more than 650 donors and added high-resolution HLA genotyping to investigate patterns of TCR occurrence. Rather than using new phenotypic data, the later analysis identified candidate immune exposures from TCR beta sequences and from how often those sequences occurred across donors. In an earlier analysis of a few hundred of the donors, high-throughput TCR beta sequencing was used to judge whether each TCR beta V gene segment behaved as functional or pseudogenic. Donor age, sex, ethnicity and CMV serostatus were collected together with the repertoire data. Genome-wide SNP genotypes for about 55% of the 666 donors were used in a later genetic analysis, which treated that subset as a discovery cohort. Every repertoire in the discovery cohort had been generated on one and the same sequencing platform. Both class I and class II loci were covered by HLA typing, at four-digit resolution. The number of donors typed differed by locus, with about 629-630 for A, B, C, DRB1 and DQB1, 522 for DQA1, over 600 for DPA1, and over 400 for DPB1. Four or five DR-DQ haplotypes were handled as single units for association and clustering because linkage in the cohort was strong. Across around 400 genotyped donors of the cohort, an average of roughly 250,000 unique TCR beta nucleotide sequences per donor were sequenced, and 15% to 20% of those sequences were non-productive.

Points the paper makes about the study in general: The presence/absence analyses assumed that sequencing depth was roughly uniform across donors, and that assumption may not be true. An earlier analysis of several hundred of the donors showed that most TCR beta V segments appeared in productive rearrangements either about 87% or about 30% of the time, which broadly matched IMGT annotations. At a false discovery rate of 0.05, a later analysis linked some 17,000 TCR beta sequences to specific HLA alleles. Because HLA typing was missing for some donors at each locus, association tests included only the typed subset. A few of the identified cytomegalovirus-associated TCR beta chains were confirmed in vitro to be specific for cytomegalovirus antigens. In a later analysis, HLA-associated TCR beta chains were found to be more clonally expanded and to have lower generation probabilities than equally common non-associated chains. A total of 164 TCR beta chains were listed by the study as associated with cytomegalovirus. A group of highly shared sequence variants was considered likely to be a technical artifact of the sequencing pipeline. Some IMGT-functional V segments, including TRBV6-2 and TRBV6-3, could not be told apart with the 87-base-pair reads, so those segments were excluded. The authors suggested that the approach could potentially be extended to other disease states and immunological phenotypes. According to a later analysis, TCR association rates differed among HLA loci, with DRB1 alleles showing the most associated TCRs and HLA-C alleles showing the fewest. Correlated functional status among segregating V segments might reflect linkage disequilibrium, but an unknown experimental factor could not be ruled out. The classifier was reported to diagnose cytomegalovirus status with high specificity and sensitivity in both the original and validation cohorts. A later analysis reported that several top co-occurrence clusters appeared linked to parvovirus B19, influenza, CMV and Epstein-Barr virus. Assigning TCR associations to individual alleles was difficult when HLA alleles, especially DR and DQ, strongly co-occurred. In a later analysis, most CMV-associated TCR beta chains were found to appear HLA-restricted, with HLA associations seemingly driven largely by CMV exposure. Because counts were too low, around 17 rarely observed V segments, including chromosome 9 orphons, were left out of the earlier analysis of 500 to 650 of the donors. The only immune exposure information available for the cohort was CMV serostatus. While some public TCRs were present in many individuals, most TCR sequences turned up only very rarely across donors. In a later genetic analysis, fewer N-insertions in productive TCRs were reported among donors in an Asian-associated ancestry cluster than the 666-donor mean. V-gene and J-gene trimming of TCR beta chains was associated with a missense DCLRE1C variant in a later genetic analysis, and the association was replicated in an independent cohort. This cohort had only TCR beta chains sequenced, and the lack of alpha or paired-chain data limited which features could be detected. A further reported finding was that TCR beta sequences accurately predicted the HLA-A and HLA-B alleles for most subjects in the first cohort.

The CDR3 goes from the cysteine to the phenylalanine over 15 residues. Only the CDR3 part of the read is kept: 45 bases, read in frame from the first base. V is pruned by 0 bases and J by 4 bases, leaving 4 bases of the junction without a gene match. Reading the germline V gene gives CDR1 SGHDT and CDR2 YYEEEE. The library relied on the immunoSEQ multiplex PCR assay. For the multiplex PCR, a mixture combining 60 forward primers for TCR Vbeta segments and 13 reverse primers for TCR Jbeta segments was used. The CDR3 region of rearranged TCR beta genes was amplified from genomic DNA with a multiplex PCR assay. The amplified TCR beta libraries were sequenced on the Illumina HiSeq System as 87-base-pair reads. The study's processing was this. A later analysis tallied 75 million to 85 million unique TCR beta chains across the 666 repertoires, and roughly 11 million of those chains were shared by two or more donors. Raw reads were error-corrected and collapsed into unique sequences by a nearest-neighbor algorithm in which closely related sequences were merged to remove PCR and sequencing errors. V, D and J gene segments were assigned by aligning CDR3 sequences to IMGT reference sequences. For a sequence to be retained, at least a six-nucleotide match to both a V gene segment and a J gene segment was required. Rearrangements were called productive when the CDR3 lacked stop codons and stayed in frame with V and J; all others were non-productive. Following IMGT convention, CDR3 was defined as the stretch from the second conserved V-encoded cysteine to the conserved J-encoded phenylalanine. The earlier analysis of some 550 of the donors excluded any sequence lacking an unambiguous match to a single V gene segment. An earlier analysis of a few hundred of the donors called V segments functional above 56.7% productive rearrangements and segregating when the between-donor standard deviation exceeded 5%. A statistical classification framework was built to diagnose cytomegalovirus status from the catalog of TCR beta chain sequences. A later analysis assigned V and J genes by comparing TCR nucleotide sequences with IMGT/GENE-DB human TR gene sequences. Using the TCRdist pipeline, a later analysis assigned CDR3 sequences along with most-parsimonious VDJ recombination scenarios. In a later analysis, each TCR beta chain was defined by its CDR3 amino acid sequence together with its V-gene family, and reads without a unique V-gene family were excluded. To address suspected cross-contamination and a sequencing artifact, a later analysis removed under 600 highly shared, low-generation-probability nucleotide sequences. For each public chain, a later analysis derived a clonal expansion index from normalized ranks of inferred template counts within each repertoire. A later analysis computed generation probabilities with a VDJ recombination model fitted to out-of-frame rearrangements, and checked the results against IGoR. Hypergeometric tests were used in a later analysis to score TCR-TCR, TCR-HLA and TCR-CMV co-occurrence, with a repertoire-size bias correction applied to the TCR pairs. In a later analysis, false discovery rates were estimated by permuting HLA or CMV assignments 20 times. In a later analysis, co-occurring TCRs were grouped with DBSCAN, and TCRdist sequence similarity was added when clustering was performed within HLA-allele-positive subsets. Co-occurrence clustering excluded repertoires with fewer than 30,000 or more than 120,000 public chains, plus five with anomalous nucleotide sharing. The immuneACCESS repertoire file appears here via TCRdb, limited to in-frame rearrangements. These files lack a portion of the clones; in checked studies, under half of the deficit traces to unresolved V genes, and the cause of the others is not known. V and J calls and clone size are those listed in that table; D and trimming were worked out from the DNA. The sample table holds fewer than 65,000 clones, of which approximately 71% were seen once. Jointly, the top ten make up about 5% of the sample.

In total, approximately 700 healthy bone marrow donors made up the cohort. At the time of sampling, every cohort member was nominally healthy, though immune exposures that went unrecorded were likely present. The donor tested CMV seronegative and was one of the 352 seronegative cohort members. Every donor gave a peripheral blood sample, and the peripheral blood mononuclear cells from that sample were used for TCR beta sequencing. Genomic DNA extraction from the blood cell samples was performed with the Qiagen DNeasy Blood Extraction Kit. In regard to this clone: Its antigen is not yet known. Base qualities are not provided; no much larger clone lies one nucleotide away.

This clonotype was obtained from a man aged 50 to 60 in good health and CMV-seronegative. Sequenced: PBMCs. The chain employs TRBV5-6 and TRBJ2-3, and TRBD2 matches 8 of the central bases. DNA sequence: TGTGCCAGCAGCTTGGGGGGACTAGGCCCAGATACGCAGTATTTT. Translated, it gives CASSLGGLGPDTQYF.